What follows is one T cell receptor beta chain and its context. This entry belongs to a study of T cell changes during pregnancy in multiple sclerosis. Deletions cut 5 bases from V and 0 bases from J, with 12 bases between. Germline lookup yields CDR1 SGHRS and CDR2 YFSETQ. This CDR3 is built from 16 residues. TCRdb keeps only in-frame clones here, not all; method: immunoSEQ multiplex PCR. The data contain approximately 110,000 clones, 91% of them seen just once; the ten biggest clones take up approximately 3.5%. This clonotype was obtained from a female donor with multiple sclerosis, enrolled in a pregnancy study. The chain links TRBV5-1 to TRBJ2-6, with D tentatively TRBD1 (5 bases). The sample consisted of peripheral blood, taken after pregnancy. CDR3: CASSSTVLSGANVLTF. In DNA form, the CDR3 reads TGCGCCAGCAGTTCGACAGTTCTCTCTGGGGCCAACGTCCTGACTTTC.